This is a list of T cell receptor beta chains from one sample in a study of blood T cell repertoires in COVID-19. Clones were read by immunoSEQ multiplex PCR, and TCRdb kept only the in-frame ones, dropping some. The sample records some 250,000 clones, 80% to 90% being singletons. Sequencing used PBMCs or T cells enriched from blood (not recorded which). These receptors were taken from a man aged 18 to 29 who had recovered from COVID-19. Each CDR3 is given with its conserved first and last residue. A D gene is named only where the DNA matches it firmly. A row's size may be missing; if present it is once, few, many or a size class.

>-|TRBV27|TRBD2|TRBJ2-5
CASSLYGLAAPQAQYF
TGTGCCAGCAGTTTATACGGACTAGCGGCACCCCAGGCCCAGTACTTC
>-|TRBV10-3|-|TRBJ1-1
CAISAGTRNTEAFF
TGTGCCATCAGTGCCGGGACAAGGAACACTGAAGCTTTCTTT
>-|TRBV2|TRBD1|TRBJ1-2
CASTQDRVRENGYTF
TGTGCCAGCACCCAAGACAGGGTGAGGGAGAATGGCTACACCTTC
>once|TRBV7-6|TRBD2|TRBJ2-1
CASSESPGLAPNEQFF
TGTGCCAGCAGCGAAAGCCCCGGACTAGCGCCTAATGAGCAGTTCTTC
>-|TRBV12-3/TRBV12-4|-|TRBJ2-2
CASSWRSGELFF
TGTGCCAGCAGTTGGAGGTCCGGGGAGCTGTTTTTT
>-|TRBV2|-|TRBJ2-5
CASSVFFGGETQYF
TGTGCCAGCAGTGTTTTTTTTGGTGGCGAGACCCAGTACTTC
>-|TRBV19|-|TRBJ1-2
CASTPLGGWPNYGYTF
TGTGCCAGTACCCCGCTGGGCGGGTGGCCTAACTATGGCTACACCTTC
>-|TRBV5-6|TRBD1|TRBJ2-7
CASRFGTGVGGQYF
TGTGCCAGCAGGTTTGGGACAGGGGTAGGTGGGCAGTACTTC
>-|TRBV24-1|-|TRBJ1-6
CATSENNKQGSRSPLHF
TGTGCCACCAGTGAAAATAACAAACAGGGTTCCCGATCACCCCTCCACTTT
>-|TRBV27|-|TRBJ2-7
CASSYSESSYEQYF
TGTGCCAGCAGTTATAGCGAGAGCTCCTACGAGCAGTACTTC
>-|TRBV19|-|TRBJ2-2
CASSITGEVAGELFF
TGTGCCAGTAGTATAACAGGGGAGGTCGCCGGGGAGCTGTTTTTT
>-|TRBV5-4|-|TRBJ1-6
CASSLGLSYNSPLHF
TGTGCCAGCAGCTTAGGACTCTCCTATAATTCACCCCTCCACTTT
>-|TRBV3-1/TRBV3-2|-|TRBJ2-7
CASSQDVDFGEQYF
TGTGCCAGCAGCCAAGATGTCGACTTCGGCGAGCAGTACTTC
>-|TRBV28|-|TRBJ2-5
CASSPFLQETQYF
TGTGCCAGCAGTCCTTTTCTCCAAGAGACCCAGTACTTC
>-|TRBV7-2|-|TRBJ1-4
CASSLSGSNEKLFF
TGTGCCAGCAGCTTATCGGGTTCGAATGAAAAACTGTTTTTT
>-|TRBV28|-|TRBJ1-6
CASRVPPTARSSYNSPLHF
TGTGCCAGCAGAGTCCCCCCGACAGCGAGGAGCTCCTATAATTCACCCCTCCACTTT
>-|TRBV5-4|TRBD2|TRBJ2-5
CASSLAGGEETQYF
TGTGCCAGCAGCTTGGCGGGGGGGGAGGAGACCCAGTACTTC
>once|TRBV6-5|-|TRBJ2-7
CASPDKLVGYEQYF
TGTGCCAGCCCCGATAAACTAGTCGGCTACGAGCAGTACTTC
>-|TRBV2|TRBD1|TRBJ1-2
CASTTHGTGYGYTF
TGTGCCAGTACTACCCACGGGACAGGGTATGGCTACACCTTC
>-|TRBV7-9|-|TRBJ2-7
CASSPPGGYEQYF
TGTGCCAGCAGCCCCCCCGGGGGCTACGAGCAGTACTTC
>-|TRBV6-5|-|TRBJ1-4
CASSLTPDTTNEKLFF
TGTGCCAGCAGTTTGACACCTGACACAACTAATGAAAAACTGTTTTTT
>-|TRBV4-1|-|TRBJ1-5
CASSQAHGGARPQHF
TGCGCCAGCAGCCAAGCTCATGGGGGCGCGAGGCCCCAGCATTTT
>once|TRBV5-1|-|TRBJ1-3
CASRREGSGNTIYF
TGCGCCAGCAGGCGAGAGGGCTCTGGAAACACCATATATTTT
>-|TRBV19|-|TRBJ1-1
CASTPGFGNTEAFF
TGTGCCAGTACCCCAGGGTTCGGGAACACTGAAGCTTTCTTT
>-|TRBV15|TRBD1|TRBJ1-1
CATSSRGQGSEAFF
TGTGCCACCAGCAGCCGGGGACAGGGCTCTGAAGCTTTCTTT
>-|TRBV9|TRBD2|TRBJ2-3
CASSVEQRDPTDTQYF
TGTGCCAGCAGCGTAGAGCAGCGGGACCCCACAGATACGCAGTATTTT
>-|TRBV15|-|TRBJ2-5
CATSRGGTQETQYF
TGTGCCACCAGCAGAGGTGGGACACAAGAGACCCAGTACTTC
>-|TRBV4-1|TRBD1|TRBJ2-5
CASSHAPGQGSWGQETQYF
TGCGCCAGCAGCCACGCACCGGGACAGGGGTCGTGGGGCCAAGAGACCCAGTACTTC
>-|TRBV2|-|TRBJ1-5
CASSVGPGGVNQPQHF
TGTGCCAGCAGTGTAGGACCCGGAGGTGTCAATCAGCCCCAGCATTTT
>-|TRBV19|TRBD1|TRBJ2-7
CASSETGLGYEQYF
TGTGCCAGTAGTGAGACAGGGTTGGGTTACGAGCAGTACTTC
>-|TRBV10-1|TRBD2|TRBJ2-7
CASSVPTSGFSYEQYF
TGCGCCAGCAGTGTCCCAACTAGCGGGTTCTCCTACGAGCAGTACTTC
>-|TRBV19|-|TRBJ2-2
CASSWLTWRVGELFF
TGTGCCAGTAGCTGGCTGACTTGGCGAGTCGGGGAGCTGTTTTTT
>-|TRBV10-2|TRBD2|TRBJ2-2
CASSLPGGPGELFF
TGCGCCAGCAGTCTCCCGGGGGGGCCCGGGGAGCTGTTTTTT
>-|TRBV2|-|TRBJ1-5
CASREGRELSRNQPQHF
TGTGCCAGCCGAGAAGGGCGGGAACTAAGTCGCAATCAGCCCCAGCATTTT
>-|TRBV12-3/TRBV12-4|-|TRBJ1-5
CASSVGVNQPQHF
TGTGCCAGCAGCGTGGGAGTTAATCAGCCCCAGCATTTT
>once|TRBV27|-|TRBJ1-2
CASSLFFGGAGYTF
TGTGCCAGCAGTTTATTTTTTGGGGGCGCTGGCTACACCTTC
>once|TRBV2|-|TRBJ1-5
CASRSAGGQPQHF
TGTGCCAGCCGATCGGCGGGGGGCCAGCCCCAGCATTTT
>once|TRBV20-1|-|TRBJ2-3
CSASFPTDTQYF
TGCAGTGCTAGTTTTCCAACAGATACGCAGTATTTT
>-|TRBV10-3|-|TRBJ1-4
CAISGQDEKLFF
TGTGCCATCAGTGGACAGGATGAAAAACTGTTTTTT
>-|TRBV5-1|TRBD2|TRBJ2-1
CASSSIAGGPYDEQFF
TGCGCCAGCAGCTCTATAGCGGGGGGGCCCTATGATGAGCAGTTCTTC
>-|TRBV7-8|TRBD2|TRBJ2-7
CASSLPLAGTYEQYF
TGTGCCAGCAGCCTACCGCTAGCGGGGACCTACGAGCAGTACTTC
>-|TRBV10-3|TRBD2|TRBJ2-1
CAISTSGGGNEQFF
TGTGCCATCAGTACTAGCGGGGGGGGTAATGAGCAGTTCTTC
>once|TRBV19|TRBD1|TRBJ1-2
CASSTHGQVAAYGYTF
TGTGCCAGTAGTACCCACGGACAGGTGGCCGCATATGGCTACACCTTC
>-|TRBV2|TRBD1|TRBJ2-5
CASSAGQGTETQYF
TGTGCCAGCAGTGCGGGACAGGGGACGGAGACCCAGTACTTC
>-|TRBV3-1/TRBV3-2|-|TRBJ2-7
CASSHAGKPYEQYF
TGTGCCAGCAGCCATGCAGGGAAACCCTACGAGCAGTACTTC
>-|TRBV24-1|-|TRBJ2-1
CATGGGTDPANEQFF
TGTGCCACCGGTGGAGGCACGGATCCGGCCAATGAGCAGTTCTTC
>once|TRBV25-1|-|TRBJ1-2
CASRDAGNYGYTF
TGTGCCAGCAGGGACGCGGGTAACTATGGCTACACCTTC
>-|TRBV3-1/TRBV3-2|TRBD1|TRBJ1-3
CASSQAPQGQGGNTIYF
TGTGCCAGCAGCCAAGCTCCCCAGGGACAGGGAGGGAACACCATATATTTT
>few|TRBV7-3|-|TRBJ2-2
CASSLQAGGTGELFF
TGTGCCAGCAGCTTACAAGCGGGTGGGACCGGGGAGCTGTTTTTT
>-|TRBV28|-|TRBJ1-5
CASTTEDQPQHF
TGTGCCAGCACAACGGAGGATCAGCCCCAGCATTTT
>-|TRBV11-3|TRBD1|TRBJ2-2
CASSFGQGSTGELFF
TGTGCCAGCAGCTTTGGACAGGGAAGTACCGGGGAGCTGTTTTTT
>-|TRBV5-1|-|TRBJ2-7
CASSLLAGMFYEQYF
TGCGCCAGCAGCTTGTTGGCGGGAATGTTCTACGAGCAGTACTTC
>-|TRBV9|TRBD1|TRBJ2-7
CASSVDRGHEQYF
TGTGCCAGCAGCGTAGACAGGGGGCACGAGCAGTACTTC
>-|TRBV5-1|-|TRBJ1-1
CASSLEGHAEAFF
TGCGCCAGCAGCTTGGAAGGACACGCTGAAGCTTTCTTT
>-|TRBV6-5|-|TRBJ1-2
CASSYSLGREGYGYTF
TGTGCCAGCAGTTACTCCCTAGGGAGGGAGGGCTATGGCTACACCTTC